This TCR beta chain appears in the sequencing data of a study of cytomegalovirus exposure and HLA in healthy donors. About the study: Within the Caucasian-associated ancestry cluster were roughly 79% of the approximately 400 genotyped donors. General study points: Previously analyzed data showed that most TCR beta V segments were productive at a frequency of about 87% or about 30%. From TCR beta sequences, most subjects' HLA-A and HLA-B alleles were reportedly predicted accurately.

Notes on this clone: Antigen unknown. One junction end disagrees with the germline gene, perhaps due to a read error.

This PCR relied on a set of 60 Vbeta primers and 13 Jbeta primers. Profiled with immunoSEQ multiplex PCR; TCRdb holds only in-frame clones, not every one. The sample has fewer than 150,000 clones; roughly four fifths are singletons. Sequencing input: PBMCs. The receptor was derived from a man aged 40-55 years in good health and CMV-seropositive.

The CDR3 nucleotides read TGTTCCAGCATAAGACAGGGCTGGGTCGGCTACACCTTC. Its translation: CSSIRQGWVGYTF. The genes are TRBV7-9 and TRBJ1-2; 7 nucleotides agree with TRBD1. The CDR3 is 13 residues long. Germline lookup yields CDR1 SEHNR and CDR2 FQNEAQ (reference sequence).